The 26 T cell receptor beta chains presented below share a single source sample, sequenced in a study of radiotherapy plus CTLA-4 blockade in lung cancer. Some clones are missing from TCRdb's copy, which holds only in-frame ones; the method was immunoSEQ multiplex PCR. Of tens of thousands of clones in the sample, approximately 84% were seen once. The sequences come from peripheral blood, collected from a patient treated with radiotherapy plus ipilimumab. All receptors come from a human donor with non-small cell lung cancer whose response to radiotherapy plus ipilimumab could not be evaluated.

This clone was counted only a few times. This chain joins TRBV9 and TRBJ2-1, with D uncertain. Trimming took 2 bases from V and 7 from J, leaving 13 bases between them. Germline V lookup: CDR1 SGDLS, CDR2 YYNGEE. The CDR3 runs to 14 residues. The CDR3 reads CASSVSSEANEQFF. DNA of the CDR3: TGTGCCAGCAGCGTTTCAAGCGAAGCGAATGAGCAGTTCTTC.

V gene TRBV14 combines with J gene TRBJ2-1; D gene uncertain. Germline CDR1 reads SGHDN; CDR2 reads FVKESK. The CDR3 sequence is 14 residues long. V lost 0 bases to trimming and J lost 5 bases, with 8 bases between them. As DNA, the CDR3 is TGTGCCAGCAGCCAAGAATATAGTGACAATGAGCAGTTCTTC. It is translated as CASSQEYSDNEQFF.

The rearrangement uses TRBV10-3 and TRBJ2-1; 8 positions match TRBD2. Trimming cost V 4 bases and J 4 bases; bases outside gene matches: 3. This CDR3 has 14 amino acids. CDR1 ENHRY and CDR2 SYGVKD come from the germline V gene. CDR3 in DNA: TGTGCCATCAGTGTACTAGCGGAATACAATGAGCAGTTCTTC. It codes for CAISVLAEYNEQFF.

V usage is TRBV28 and J usage is TRBJ1-5; D may be TRBD1 (6 bases). The V gene lost 4 bases and the J gene lost 3 bases, with 16 bases spanning the gap. CDR3 length: 16 residues. The germline V gene encodes CDR1 MDHEN and CDR2 SYDVKM. The CDR3 here is CASSSSWTASNQPQHF. The CDR3 DNA sequence: TGTGCCAGCAGTTCCTCGTGGACAGCGTCCAATCAGCCCCAGCATTTT.

The J gene is TRBJ2-7, the V gene TRBV19; TRBD2 matches 11 bases. Germline CDR1 LNHDA, CDR2 SQIVND (reference sequence). V lost 2 bases and J lost 3; bases outside the gene matches: 12. This CDR3 is built from 18 residues. CDR3 residues: CASSIYGTSGVDIYEQYF. In nucleotides, the CDR3 is TGTGCCAGTAGTATATACGGGACTAGCGGAGTCGATATCTACGAGCAGTACTTC. Complete variable domain (other parts from reference TRBV19 and TRBJ2-7): DGGITQSPKYLFRKEGQNVTLSCEQNLNHDAMYWYRQDPGQGLRLIYYSQIVNDFQKGDIAEGYSVSREKKESFPLTVTSAQKNPTAFYLCASSIYGTSGVDIYEQYFGPGTRLTVT.

The chain combines TRBV18 with TRBJ1-3, with a possible D match to TRBD1 (5 bases). The CDR3 runs to 16 residues. Germline CDR1 reads KGHSH; CDR2 reads LQKENI. Trimming removed 0 bases from V and 2 bases from J, with 11 bases in between. The chain's CDR3 is CASSPPGDSAGNTIYF. The CDR3 region has the DNA TGTGCCAGCTCACCACCAGGGGACTCAGCTGGAAACACCATATATTTT.

The chain employs TRBV28 and TRBJ2-1; 12 nucleotides line up with TRBD2. V was clipped by 1 base and J by 15 bases; unmatched bases: 10. The germline CDR1 and CDR2 sequences are MDHEN and SYDVKM. The CDR3 has 15 residues. The CDR3 sequence is CASSLLASGRARPFF. CDR3 nucleotides: TGTGCCAGCAGTTTATTGGCTAGCGGGAGGGCACGCCCGTTCTTC.

The V gene is TRBV27, the J gene TRBJ1-5, with D tentatively TRBD1 (5 bases). The CDR3 loop spans 16 amino acids. V was trimmed by 1 base and J by 1 base, leaving 11 bases between them. Germline values: CDR1 MNHEY, CDR2 SMNVEV (reference sequence). The CDR3 coding sequence is TGTGCCAGCAGTTTATGGGGCCTGGCGAGCAATCAGCCCCAGCATTTT. Protein product: CASSLWGLASNQPQHF.

This sequence joins TRBV6-1 and TRBJ1-2, with no clear D. The CDR3 contains 11 residues. Per germline, CDR1 MNHNS and CDR2 SASEGT. The V end was cut by 5 bases, the J end by 5 bases, with 6 bases between. The CDR3 DNA sequence: TGTGCCAGCAGTCTCGGTTATGGCTACACCTTC. The encoded protein is CASSLGYGYTF.

This sequence joins TRBV6-6 and TRBJ1-5, with a weak D call TRBD1 (5 bases). Germline V gene data show CDR1 as MNHNY and CDR2 as SVGAGI (reference sequence). Trimming removed 0 bases at V and 6 bases at J, with 15 bases between. There are 16 residues in the CDR3. The CDR3 nucleotides are TGTGCCAGCAGTTACTCGAGTTCCAGGGTAGGTCAGCCCCAGCATTTT. Translation: CASSYSSSRVGQPQHF.

The chain joins TRBV5-4 to TRBJ1-4, with D unclear. This CDR3 spans 12 amino acids. Germline CDR1 reads SGHNT; CDR2 reads YYREEE (reference sequence). V gave up 2 bases and J gave up 8 bases, with 7 bases separating them. This chain's CDR3 is CASSFPGEKLFF. The DNA of the CDR3 is TGTGCCAGCAGCTTTCCCGGGGAAAAACTGTTTTTT.

Written as DNA, the CDR3 is TGTGCCAGCAGCTTAGGGACAGGGAATCACCAGCCCCAGCATTTT. Residues: CASSLGTGNHQPQHF. The V call is TRBV11-2, the J call TRBJ1-5; 8 bases fit TRBD1. CDR3 length: 15 residues. Losses at the gene ends were 1 base for V and 7 bases for J; bases not matched to a gene: 6. Germline CDR1 and CDR2: SGHAT and FQNNGV.

The genes are TRBV19 and TRBJ2-5, with 7 bases matching TRBD1. The DNA end lines up better with TRBJ2-7; the J call may be wrong. This CDR3 contains 13 residues. The germline gives CDR1 LNHDA, CDR2 SQIVND (reference sequence). The chain's CDR3 is CASSPKTGTEQYF. CDR3 sequence (DNA): TGTGCCAGTAGTCCCAAGACAGGGACCGAGCAGTACTTC.

About this clone: The junction and the germline gene differ at one end; a read error may be behind it. The rearrangement joins TRBV6-6 to TRBJ1-1; D unclear. CDR1 and CDR2 from the germline V gene are MNHNY and SVGAGI (reference sequence). The CDR3 has 13 residues. DNA of the CDR3: TGTGCCAGCACTTACGGGGAGTACACTGAAGCTTTCTTT. This translates into CASTYGEYTEAFF.

CDR3: CASSAQGLRLDTEAFF. In DNA form, the CDR3 reads TGTGCCAGCAGTGCACAGGGTCTTCGGTTAGACACTGAAGCTTTCTTT. The rearrangement joins TRBV6-1 to TRBJ1-1, with a tentative D call TRBD1 (6 bases). V gave up 4 bases and J gave up 3 bases, with 18 bases separating them. The CDR3 consists of 16 residues. CDR1 and CDR2 (germline): MNHNS, SASEGT.

The chain links TRBV10-3 to TRBJ1-2, with D unclear. Trimming left V 3 bases short and J 8 bases short, with 13 bases between. The CDR3 is made up of 13 amino acids. CDR1 is ENHRY and CDR2 is SYGVKD in the germline V gene. The CDR3 coding sequence is TGTGCCATCAGTGATTTACTTACTCTCGGCTACACCTTC. As protein: CAISDLLTLGYTF.

This chain connects TRBV7-9 to TRBJ2-1; 8 bases match TRBD1. The CDR3 has 15 residues. The V gene end was trimmed by 6 bases and the J gene end by 4 bases; junction bases not matched to a gene: 8. Germline V CDR1 and CDR2: SEHNR, FQNEAQ (reference sequence). The CDR3 sequence is CASSSRTGTYNEQFF. Written as DNA, the CDR3 is TGTGCCAGCAGTTCTCGGACAGGGACGTACAATGAGCAGTTCTTC.

V gene TRBV5-1 combines with J gene TRBJ2-7; maybe TRBD1 (6 bases). CDR1 and CDR2 (germline): SGHRS, YFSETQ. Trimming stripped 3 bases from V and 3 bases from J, with 10 bases between. The CDR3 spans 13 residues. This CDR3 is CASSWDILYEQYF. CDR3 DNA sequence: TGCGCCAGCAGCTGGGACATCCTCTACGAGCAGTACTTC.

The chain's CDR3 is CASSLDAYYGYTF. As DNA, the CDR3 is TGTGCCAGCAGCTTAGATGCGTATTATGGCTACACCTTC. The chain links TRBV7-2 to TRBJ1-2; D is uncertain. CDR1 SGHTA and CDR2 FQGNSA come from the germline V gene. Trimming left V 1 base short and J 5 bases short, with 8 bases between. There are 13 residues in the CDR3.

The chain's CDR3 is CASSLSGRAFNEQFF. The CDR3 DNA reads as TGCGCCAGCAGTCTTAGCGGGAGAGCGTTCAATGAGCAGTTCTTC. J is TRBJ2-1 and V is TRBV5-1; 9 nucleotides align to TRBD2. Unmatched junction bases numbered 9, after V lost 5 bases and J lost 6 bases. This CDR3 is 15 amino acids long. Looked up from germline, CDR1 is SGHRS and CDR2 is YFSETQ. Full variable domain (rest looked up from reference TRBV5-1 and TRBJ2-1): KAGVTQTPRYLIKTRGQQVTLSCSPISGHRSVSWYQQTPGQGLQFLFEYFSETQRNKGNFPGRFSGRQFSNSRSEMNVSTLELGDSALYLCASSLSGRAFNEQFFGPGTRLTVL.

The CDR3 region is CASSVVTASSGPLQDEQFF. In DNA, the CDR3 is TGTGCCAGCAGCGTAGTAACGGCTAGTTCCGGGCCTCTACAGGATGAGCAGTTCTTC. The chain uses TRBV9 and TRBJ2-1; D may be TRBD1 (5 bases). Trimming left V 0 bases short and J 8 bases short, with 27 bases between. The CDR3 loop spans 19 amino acids. CDR1 and CDR2 (germline): SGDLS, YYNGEE. Drawing the rest from reference TRBV9 and TRBJ2-1, the complete variable domain is DSGVTQTPKHLITATGQRVTLRCSPRSGDLSVYWYQQSLDQGLQFLIQYYNGEERAKGNILERFSAQQFPDLHSELNLSSLELGDSALYFCASSVVTASSGPLQDEQFFGPGTRLTVL.

V is TRBV27 and J is TRBJ2-7, with no clear D. Germline values: CDR1 MNHEY, CDR2 SMNVEV (reference sequence). V dropped 8 bases and J dropped 5 bases, with 16 bases sitting between them. This CDR3 comprises 13 residues. The DNA for the CDR3 is TGTGCCAGCCTTCCATCAGGTGCCCACGAGCAGTACTTC. It codes for CASLPSGAHEQYF.

The chain recombines TRBV15 with TRBJ2-2; 12 nucleotides match TRBD1. V lost 4 bases, J lost 5 bases, and 5 bases stayed unmatched. In germline, CDR1 is LNHNV, CDR2 YYDKDF (reference sequence). The CDR3 totals 16 residues. CDR3 nucleotides: TGTGCCACCAGCAAGGGGACAGGGGGCCGAACCGGGGAGCTGTTTTTT. Translated, it gives CATSKGTGGRTGELFF.

The rearrangement links TRBV6-5 to TRBJ2-1, with D perhaps TRBD2 (6 bases). Germline V lookup: CDR1 MNHEY, CDR2 SVGAGI. The CDR3 extends over 13 amino acids. Trimming shortened V by 6 bases and J by 6 bases, and 12 bases separated the two germline ends. The CDR3 spells CASSPISGNEQFF. As DNA, the CDR3 is TGTGCCAGCAGCCCTATTAGCGGCAATGAGCAGTTCTTC.

This clone was observed a single time. The chain is built from TRBV11-2 and TRBJ2-1, with 8 nucleotides matching TRBD2. The CDR3 is made up of 15 amino acids. V shed 0 bases and J 5 bases; nucleotides not matched to a gene: 3. Germline loops: CDR1 SGHAT, CDR2 FQNNGV. The CDR3 DNA sequence: TGTGCCAGCAGCTTAGATGGGACTAGGAACAATGAGCAGTTCTTC. Translation gives CASSLDGTRNNEQFF.

The rearrangement joins TRBV6-1 to TRBJ1-1; 7 nucleotides agree with TRBD1. The CDR3 sequence is 14 residues long. J lost 4 bases, V lost 7 bases, and 9 bases had no gene match. The germline V gene encodes CDR1 MNHNS and CDR2 SASEGT. The CDR3 sequence: CASTNRGGRTEAFF. CDR3 in DNA: TGTGCCAGCACAAACAGGGGTGGGCGCACTGAAGCTTTCTTT.